The 7 T cell receptor beta chains in this list originate from one sample, sequenced in a study of CD8+CD57+ T cells in acquired aplastic anemia. For sequencing, patients were chosen who had shown expansion of CD8+CD57+ cells by flow cytometry. For CDR3 and TCR beta VDJ profiling, genomic DNA was the template used. One entry per CDR3 protein, called by TCRdb with MiXCR from the reads. Of hundreds of thousands of distinct CDR3 sequences detected, around a third appear once; the ten largest clones hold roughly 0.89%. The sequencing sample was made of sorted CD4+, CD8+, or CD8+CD57+ T cells (not recorded which) from PBMCs. The receptors come from a human donor with aplastic anemia.

The chain links TRBV2 to TRBJ1-1, with 7 nucleotides matching TRBD1. The CDR3 contains 15 residues. The junction had 4 bases not matched to a gene; V was cut back by 3 bases and J by 0 bases. CDR1 and CDR2 (germline): SNHLY, FYNNEI. The CDR3 loop is CASSEQGVMNTEAFF. CDR3 nucleotide sequence: TGTGCCAGCAGTGAGCAGGGGGTAATGAACACTGAAGCTTTCTTT.

V and J are TRBV20-1 and TRBJ1-5; D possibly corresponds to TRBD1 (5 bases). Germline V gene sequence: CDR1 DFQATT, CDR2 SNEGSKA (reference sequence). The CDR3 runs 13 residues. V gave up 6 bases and J gave up 7 bases, with 16 bases separating them. As DNA, the CDR3 is TGCAGTGCCCCGGGCAGGGTGGAGCAGCCCCAGCATTTT. Residues: CSAPGRVEQPQHF.

This clonotype was counted only a few times. The chain has TRBV5-1 and TRBJ1-5; D perhaps matches TRBD1 (5 bases). The length of the CDR3 is 14 residues. CDR1 SGHRS and CDR2 YFSETQ come from the germline V gene. Trimming left V 0 bases short and J 5 bases short, with 9 bases between. CDR3 residues: CASSLEGGDQPQHF. The CDR3, as DNA: TGCGCCAGCAGCTTGGAGGGAGGGGATCAGCCCCAGCATTTT.

The V gene is TRBV10-3, the J gene TRBJ1-3; D is perhaps TRBD1 (5 bases). The V and J ends lost 11 bases and 8 bases respectively, with 31 bases between them. This CDR3 has 17 residues. The germline gives CDR1 ENHRY, CDR2 SYGVKD. The CDR3 region is CAARRRGNEFDGYTIYF. In DNA form, the CDR3 reads TGTGCCGCACGCCGAAGGGGCAATGAGTTCGATGGCTACACCATATATTTT.

This clonotype was detected ten times or more. This chain joins TRBV7-6 and TRBJ2-3; no definite D call. The V end was cut by 1 base, the J end by 4 bases, with 9 bases between. The CDR3 is 14 amino acids. CDR1 and CDR2 from the germline V gene are SGHVS and FNYEAQ. CDR3 sequence: CASSLGERSDTQYF. The CDR3 nucleotides are TGTGCCAGCAGCTTAGGTGAACGGTCAGATACGCAGTATTTT.

The rearrangement links TRBV5-1 to TRBJ1-1; the D gene is possibly TRBD1 (6 bases). The CDR3 sequence is 15 residues long. Germline values: CDR1 SGHRS, CDR2 YFSETQ. V lost 4 bases and J lost 0, with 13 bases in between. CDR3 nucleotide sequence: TGCGCCAGCAGCGTGGACAGACCAATGAACACTGAAGCTTTCTTT. Encoded protein: CASSVDRPMNTEAFF.

This clonotype was observed at least ten times. The chain recombines TRBV7-8 with TRBJ2-7; D is perhaps TRBD1 (5 bases). V shed 8 bases and J shed 3 bases, with 11 bases lying between them. Germline values: CDR1 SGHVS, CDR2 FQNEAQ. This CDR3 spans 12 amino acids. CDR3 region: CASAWQGYEQYF. The CDR3 coding sequence is TGTGCCAGCGCATGGCAGGGCTACGAGCAGTACTTC.